These 17 T cell receptor beta chains were sequenced from one sample in a study of cytomegalovirus exposure and HLA in healthy donors. A multiplex PCR was run with 60 Vbeta primers and 13 Jbeta primers. Sequencing was performed with immunoSEQ multiplex PCR; in TCRdb, only in-frame clones are kept and a portion is missing. The sample carries over 150,000 clones, 75% recorded once. Sequencing was performed on PBMCs. These receptors came from a male donor in good health and CMV-seronegative.

The chain links TRBV4-3 to TRBJ2-7, with 11 bases matching TRBD2. With 3 bases clipped from V and 3 bases from J, the junction kept 1 base outside the gene matches. Germline-derived CDR1 and CDR2 are LGHNA and YSLEER. CDR3 size: 14 residues. The CDR3 coding sequence is TGCGCCAGCAGCCAGGGACTAGCGGTCTACGAGCAGTACTTC. Protein: CASSQGLAVYEQYF.

The chain recombines TRBV5-1 with TRBJ1-1; D perhaps matches TRBD1 (5 bases). Germline CDR1 is SGHRS and CDR2 is YFSETQ. Trimming shortened V by 0 bases and J by 0 bases, and 12 bases separated the two germline ends. This CDR3 contains 16 residues. As DNA, the CDR3 is TGCGCCAGCAGCTTGGGGGGCATAGACTTGAACACTGAAGCTTTCTTT. Its translation is CASSLGGIDLNTEAFF.

Worth noting for this clone: Other DNA sequences of this sample code for an identical CDR3. This chain joins TRBV30 and TRBJ2-1, with D unclear. Trimming took 2 bases from V and 7 from J, leaving 9 bases between them. The CDR3 is made up of 12 amino acids. Germline V gene sequence: CDR1 GTSNPN, CDR2 SVGIG (reference sequence). The CDR3 DNA sequence: TGTGCCTGGAGTCCTCGAGGAAATGAGCAGTTCTTC. The encoded protein is CAWSPRGNEQFF. The full variable domain, with the rest looked up from reference TRBV30 and TRBJ2-1, is SQTIHQWPATLVQPVGSPLSLECTVEGTSNPNLYWYRQAAGRGLQLLFYSVGIGQISSEVPQNLSASRPQDRQFILSSKKLLLSDSGFYLCAWSPRGNEQFFGPGTRLTVL.

J is TRBJ1-1 and V is TRBV30, with TRBD1 as a possible D gene (6 bases). Germline V lookup: CDR1 GTSNPN, CDR2 SVGIG (reference sequence). The CDR3 sequence is 13 residues long. V lost 7 bases, J lost 0 bases, and 12 bases lay in between. CDR3 loop: CASRTVLNTEAFF. CDR3 bases: TGTGCCTCTAGGACAGTTTTGAACACTGAAGCTTTCTTT.

Turning to this clone: In the same sample, other DNA sequences code for this CDR3. V usage is TRBV6-5 and J usage is TRBJ2-3; 8 nucleotides match TRBD1. This CDR3 spans 14 amino acids. Trimming at V came to 6 bases and at J to 6 bases, leaving 8 bases not matched to a gene. Germline V CDR1 and CDR2: MNHEY, SVGAGI. CDR3 residues: CASSRTGMGDTQYF. DNA for the CDR3: TGTGCCAGCAGCCGGACAGGGATGGGTGATACGCAGTATTTT.

This clone was recorded a few times. The chain recombines TRBV13 with TRBJ1-4, with TRBD1 matching over 7 bases. The length of the CDR3 is 14 residues. The J segment lost 8 bases and the V segment lost 6 bases, leaving 9 bases of the junction unmatched. Germline V gene lookup returns CDR1 PRHDT and CDR2 FYEKMQ (reference sequence). CDR3 region: CASRRTGAGEKLFF. The CDR3 nucleotides are TGTGCCAGCAGGCGAACAGGGGCGGGAGAAAAACTGTTTTTT.

The V call is TRBV19, the J call TRBJ2-7; 14 nucleotides line up with TRBD2. V lost 0 bases and J lost 6; bases outside the gene matches: 4. CDR3 length: 16 amino acids. Germline V gives CDR1 LNHDA, CDR2 SQIVND (reference sequence). The CDR3: CASSIEGLAGVGEQYF. For the CDR3, the DNA is TGTGCCAGTAGTATAGAGGGACTAGCGGGAGTTGGCGAGCAGTACTTC.

This chain connects TRBV30 to TRBJ1-1, with 9 positions matching TRBD1. Germline CDR1 and CDR2: GTSNPN and SVGIG (reference sequence). V shed 3 bases and J 4 bases; nucleotides not matched to a gene: 6. This CDR3 comprises 14 residues. The CDR3: CAWSKTGGGTEAFF. DNA for the CDR3: TGTGCCTGGAGCAAGACAGGGGGGGGCACTGAAGCTTTCTTT.

The chain uses TRBV6-5 and TRBJ2-6; D unresolved. The ends were cut back, 4 bases at V and 2 bases at J, with 9 bases in the middle. In germline, CDR1 is MNHEY, CDR2 SVGAGI. This CDR3 is built from 15 residues. In DNA form, the CDR3 reads TGTGCCAGCAGTTCCGACTCGACTGGGGCCAACGTCCTGACTTTC. Translated, it gives CASSSDSTGANVLTF.

With respect to this clone: The junction does not match germline at one end; this may be a read error. The CDR3 reads CAGSVQAGNTIYF. CDR3 coding DNA: TGTGCCGGCAGTGTTCAGGCCGGAAACACCATATATTTT. This rearrangement joins TRBV2 to TRBJ1-3; D is undetermined. From germline, CDR1 is SNHLY and CDR2 FYNNEI. The CDR3 is made up of 13 amino acids.

Only a few counts were recorded for this clone. The chain links TRBV4-2 to TRBJ1-6, with 8 bases aligning to TRBD1. CDR3 size: 19 residues. V trimming: 0 bases; J trimming: 0 bases; junction bases outside the gene matches: 7. Germline V gives CDR1 LGHNA, CDR2 YNFKEQ. This CDR3 is CASSQDMGQASSYNSPLHF. The DNA of the CDR3 is TGTGCCAGCAGCCAAGATATGGGACAGGCGAGCTCCTATAATTCACCCCTCCACTTT.

The J gene is TRBJ1-2, the V gene TRBV6-1; D ambiguous. V lost 2 bases and J lost 7, with 11 bases in between. The CDR3 has 13 residues. In germline, CDR1 is MNHNS, CDR2 SASEGT. The DNA for the CDR3 is TGTGCCAGCAGTGAACCGCAGATAAGTGGCTACACCTTC. Amino acid sequence: CASSEPQISGYTF.

This clone came up a few times. V is TRBV5-1 and J is TRBJ2-1; TRBD2 is a possible D gene (5 bases). V was clipped by 0 bases and J by 10 bases, with 14 bases between them. This CDR3 has 14 residues. Per germline, CDR1 SGHRS and CDR2 YFSETQ. Here the CDR3 reads CASSLVPASGEQFF. CDR3 bases: TGCGCCAGCAGCTTGGTTCCGGCTTCGGGAGAGCAGTTCTTC.

This chain connects TRBV28 to TRBJ1-5; 10 bases are a match to TRBD1. Germline V CDR1 and CDR2: MDHEN, SYDVKM. The ends lost 5 bases at V and 6 bases at J; junction bases unmatched: 4. The CDR3 totals 14 residues. The CDR3 here is CASSPRQGAQPQHF. DNA for the CDR3: TGTGCCAGCAGTCCCCGACAGGGGGCTCAGCCCCAGCATTTT.

This rearrangement joins TRBV6-5 to TRBJ2-1; 10 nucleotides match TRBD1. Trimming cost V 4 bases and J 3 bases; bases outside gene matches: 3. Germline CDR1 MNHEY, CDR2 SVGAGI. The CDR3 consists of 15 residues. The CDR3 region is CASSSGTGDYNEQFF. The CDR3 nucleotides read TGTGCCAGCAGTTCCGGGACAGGGGACTACAATGAGCAGTTCTTC.

The chain couples TRBV27 to TRBJ2-1; TRBD2 agrees at 8 bases. The CDR3 is 16 residues long. V was clipped by 3 bases and J by 7 bases; unmatched bases: 11. From germline, CDR1 is MNHEY and CDR2 SMNVEV (reference sequence). CDR3 nucleotides: TGTGCCAGCAGTTTGCAACGGCGGGAGGCAGGGAATGAGCAGTTCTTC. Translation: CASSLQRREAGNEQFF.

This chain joins TRBV19 and TRBJ1-5, with 8 bases lining up with TRBD1. This CDR3 is 17 amino acids long. V lost 4 bases and J lost 1; bases outside the gene matches: 9. Looked up from germline, CDR1 is LNHDA and CDR2 is SQIVND (reference sequence). The DNA for the CDR3 is TGTGCCAGTAGTACAACTTGGACAGGGAGAAGCAATCAGCCCCAGCATTTT. It encodes CASSTTWTGRSNQPQHF. Using reference TRBV19 and TRBJ1-5 for the parts outside the CDR3, the full variable domain is DGGITQSPKYLFRKEGQNVTLSCEQNLNHDAMYWYRQDPGQGLRLIYYSQIVNDFQKGDIAEGYSVSREKKESFPLTVTSAQKNPTAFYLCASSTTWTGRSNQPQHFGDGTRLSIL.